Below are 30 T cell receptor beta chains sequenced from a single sample in a study of T-cell reconstitution after alpha-beta-depleted transplantation in children. Unique molecular identifiers were incorporated during preparation of the TCRbeta library. TCRdb ran MiXCR on the PCR reads and lists one entry per CDR3 protein. Among approximately 85,000 distinct CDR3 sequences listed, 13% to 15% were seen once. The sample in question was PBMCs, mostly from graft donor cells, obtained 180 days after TCRalphabeta/CD19-depleted stem cell transplant. Every receptor here comes from a male patient under 10 years old who had a stem cell transplant for acute lymphoblastic leukemia, so the T cells may come from the graft donor.

Only a few counts were recorded for this clonotype. Here the CDR3 reads CSVTGQSSTDTQYF. CDR3 DNA: TGCAGCGTTACGGGACAGTCTAGCACAGATACGCAGTATTTT. V and J are TRBV29-1 and TRBJ2-3, with 7 bases lining up with TRBD1. This CDR3 has 14 residues. V gave up 5 bases and J gave up 0 bases; unmatched junction bases: 5. Germline-derived CDR1 and CDR2 are SQVTM and ANQGSEA.

The rearrangement uses TRBV29-1 and TRBJ1-1; D perhaps matches TRBD1 (5 bases). The CDR3 has 14 amino acids. The germline V gene has CDR1 SQVTM and CDR2 ANQGSEA. Trimming removed 7 bases from V and 1 base from J, with 16 bases in between. CDR3 region: CSAWDGKANTEAFF. CDR3 DNA: TGCAGCGCCTGGGACGGCAAGGCGAACACTGAAGCTTTCTTT. Looking up the rest from reference TRBV29-1 and TRBJ1-1 gives the full variable domain: SAVISQKPSRDICQRGTSLTIQCQVDSQVTMMFWYRQQPGQSLTLIATANQGSEATYESGFVIDKFPISRPNLTFSTLTVSNMSPEDSSIYLCSAWDGKANTEAFFGQGTRLTVV.

The V gene is TRBV28, the J gene TRBJ2-3; 8 bases agree with TRBD1. The V gene end was trimmed by 4 bases and the J gene end by 6 bases; junction bases not matched to a gene: 15. The CDR3 has 17 amino acids. Per the germline V gene, CDR1 is MDHEN and CDR2 is SYDVKM. This chain's CDR3 is CASSWGTQGAKRDTQYF. The CDR3 coding sequence is TGTGCCAGCAGTTGGGGTACTCAGGGGGCGAAGAGGGATACGCAGTATTTT.

In this sample, this clonotype turned up once. The V call is TRBV7-6, the J call TRBJ2-2; D is perhaps TRBD1 or TRBD2 (7 bases each). This CDR3 is 15 amino acids long. Trimming left V 4 bases short and J 3 bases short, with 12 bases between. Germline CDR1 and CDR2: SGHVS and FNYEAQ. This CDR3 reads CASSSTGRDTGELFF. DNA of the CDR3: TGTGCCAGCAGCTCGACAGGGAGGGACACCGGGGAGCTGTTTTTT.

The chain employs TRBV28 and TRBJ2-7; D possibly corresponds to TRBD1 (6 bases). The V end was cut by 2 bases, the J end by 7 bases, with 18 bases between. The CDR3 extends over 15 amino acids. Per the germline V gene, CDR1 is MDHEN and CDR2 is SYDVKM. The CDR3 here is CASSLPQGPTWEQYF. DNA of the CDR3: TGTGCCAGCAGTTTACCCCAGGGGCCCACCTGGGAGCAGTACTTC.

This clonotype was observed a handful of times. J is TRBJ1-2 and V is TRBV9, with D perhaps TRBD1 (6 bases). The CDR3 runs 16 residues. The germline gives CDR1 SGDLS, CDR2 YYNGEE. Trimming removed 0 bases at V and 6 bases at J, with 18 bases between. CDR3 loop: CASSVAADRPPNGYTF. The CDR3, as DNA: TGTGCCAGCAGCGTAGCCGCAGACAGGCCCCCTAATGGCTACACCTTC.

The CDR3 region is CASSVELTSGYTDTQYF. The CDR3 region has the DNA TGTGCCAGCAGCGTAGAGCTCACTAGCGGATACACAGATACGCAGTATTTT. The chain employs TRBV9 and TRBJ2-3, with 8 bases fitting TRBD2. Germline V gene lookup returns CDR1 SGDLS and CDR2 YYNGEE. This CDR3 comprises 17 residues. Trimming took 0 bases from V and 2 from J; bases not matched to a gene: 8. Filled out from reference TRBV9 and TRBJ2-3, the complete variable domain reads DSGVTQTPKHLITATGQRVTLRCSPRSGDLSVYWYQQSLDQGLQFLIQYYNGEERAKGNILERFSAQQFPDLHSELNLSSLELGDSALYFCASSVELTSGYTDTQYFGPGTRLTVL.

The table lists this clonotype with many counts. This sequence joins TRBV7-2 and TRBJ1-6, with D perhaps matching TRBD1 (6 bases). The CDR3 spans 16 residues. Germline V lookup: CDR1 SGHTA, CDR2 FQGNSA. V was pared by 3 bases and J by 6 bases, with 15 bases between. The CDR3, as DNA: TGTGCCAGCAGCTTTCTATTACAGGGACCTAATTCACCCCTCCACTTT. It codes for CASSFLLQGPNSPLHF.

The V call is TRBV7-6, the J call TRBJ2-5; 9 nucleotides agree with TRBD2. The germline V gene encodes CDR1 SGHVS and CDR2 FNYEAQ. This CDR3 has 20 residues. J was trimmed by 2 bases and V by 1 base; bases with no gene match: 17. Written as DNA, the CDR3 is TGTGCCAGCAGCTTAGTGGGGGAGGGGCTAGCGGGGATACTACAAGAGACCCAGTACTTC. Translated, it gives CASSLVGEGLAGILQETQYF.

This chain joins TRBV27 and TRBJ1-1; 10 bases map to TRBD1. The ends lost 3 bases at V and 3 bases at J; junction bases unmatched: 7. This CDR3 has 16 residues. Germline CDR1 and CDR2: MNHEY and SMNVEV (reference sequence). CDR3 protein: CASSFLWTGGDTEAFF. DNA for the CDR3: TGTGCCAGCAGTTTCCTTTGGACAGGGGGTGACACTGAAGCTTTCTTT.

The chain recombines TRBV10-3 with TRBJ2-7, with 7 nucleotides matching TRBD1. The CDR3 is 16 amino acids. V shed 0 bases and J 0 bases; nucleotides not matched to a gene: 5. CDR1 is ENHRY, CDR2 SYGVKD, per germline. The CDR3 nucleotides read TGTGCCATCAGTGAGTCGGGACAGCCGCTCTCCTACGAGCAGTACTTC. Amino acid sequence: CAISESGQPLSYEQYF.

Only a few counts were recorded for this clonotype. The V call is TRBV27, the J call TRBJ2-7; 7 nucleotides line up with TRBD2. The CDR3 runs to 15 residues. CDR1 MNHEY and CDR2 SMNVEV come from the germline V gene (reference sequence). V trimming: 4 bases; J trimming: 0 bases; junction bases outside the gene matches: 6. DNA for the CDR3: TGTGCCAGCAGTTCCTTACTAGCGCACTCCTACGAGCAGTACTTC. As protein: CASSSLLAHSYEQYF.

This clonotype was counted a few times. DNA for the CDR3: TGCGCCAGCAGCCTCCTCGGACAGGGTCCCTACAATGAGCAGTTCTTC. Encoded protein: CASSLLGQGPYNEQFF. This chain uses TRBV4-3 with TRBJ2-1, with 8 positions matching TRBD1. Germline V gives CDR1 LGHNA, CDR2 YSLEER. The CDR3 sequence is 16 residues long. V lost 4 bases, J lost 2 bases, and 7 bases stayed unmatched.

This clonotype has a count of ten or more. This chain joins TRBV20-1 and TRBJ2-7, with TRBD2 as a possible D gene (6 bases). V was shortened by 0 bases and J by 2 bases, with 17 bases between the two germline ends. The CDR3 totals 16 residues. Germline CDR1 and CDR2: DFQATT and SNEGSKA (reference sequence). The CDR3 loop reads CSARDSKAGSTYEQYF. In DNA form, the CDR3 reads TGCAGTGCTAGAGATAGTAAGGCGGGAAGCACCTACGAGCAGTACTTC.

This clonotype was observed a handful of times. This chain links TRBV2 with TRBJ2-3; TRBD2 matches at 7 bases. Per the germline V gene, CDR1 is SNHLY and CDR2 is FYNNEI. The CDR3 is 12 amino acids. The trim removed 8 bases at V and 2 bases at J, leaving 1 base unmatched. The DNA of the CDR3 is TGTGCCAGCGGGACTAACACAGATACGCAGTATTTT. Translation: CASGTNTDTQYF.

This clonotype was detected a few times. CDR3 nucleotides: TGCAGCGCAATCCTAGGGACAGATTACGAGCAGTACTTC. This gives the protein CSAILGTDYEQYF. This chain connects TRBV29-1 to TRBJ2-7, with 7 nucleotides matching TRBD1. V shed 7 bases and J 4 bases; nucleotides not matched to a gene: 10. CDR1 is SQVTM and CDR2 is ANQGSEA in the germline V gene. This CDR3 spans 13 amino acids.

The genes are TRBV7-9 and TRBJ2-7; 8 bases align to TRBD1. Unmatched junction bases numbered 12, after V lost 4 bases and J lost 1 base. The germline V gene encodes CDR1 SEHNR and CDR2 FQNEAQ (reference sequence). The CDR3 covers 17 residues. The CDR3 sequence is CASSSPGDRGPSYEQYF. The CDR3 DNA reads TGTGCCAGCAGCTCCCCCGGAGACAGGGGCCCTTCCTACGAGCAGTACTTC.

This clonotype came up a few times. The CDR3 sequence is CSARDLGGLDTEAFF. CDR3 coding DNA: TGCAGTGCTAGAGATCTGGGGGGTTTGGACACTGAAGCTTTCTTT. The chain carries TRBV20-1 and TRBJ1-1, with a tentative D call TRBD1 (5 bases). Germline assignment: CDR1 DFQATT and CDR2 SNEGSKA (reference sequence). The CDR3 loop spans 15 amino acids. V lost 0 bases to trimming and J lost 3 bases, with 14 bases between them.

V and J are TRBV20-1 and TRBJ2-7, with 9 bases lining up with TRBD1. CDR1 and CDR2 (germline): DFQATT, SNEGSKA (reference sequence). J gave up 0 bases and V 5 bases, and 5 bases lay outside the gene matches. The CDR3 loop spans 14 amino acids. The CDR3, as DNA: TGCAGTGCTTCCGGGACAGGGAACTCCTACGAGCAGTACTTC. This translates into CSASGTGNSYEQYF.

This clonotype was counted a few times. This rearrangement joins TRBV20-1 to TRBJ2-1; either TRBD1 or TRBD2 may supply D (7 bases each). V lost 5 bases to trimming and J lost 8 bases, with 13 bases between them. The CDR3 covers 12 residues. CDR1 is DFQATT and CDR2 is SNEGSKA in the germline V gene (reference sequence). The CDR3 loop is CSALGGGDEQFF. CDR3 nucleotide sequence: TGCAGTGCTCTGGGAGGGGGCGATGAGCAGTTCTTC.

The chain joins TRBV27 to TRBJ1-1; the D is unclear. This CDR3 is built from 17 residues. Germline assignment: CDR1 MNHEY and CDR2 SMNVEV (reference sequence). The ends were cut back, 2 bases at V and 5 bases at J, with 21 bases in the middle. In DNA, the CDR3 is TGTGCCAGCAGTTTAAACCCCGTCGTAGCCTTTTGGACTGAAGCTTTCTTT. Translation gives CASSLNPVVAFWTEAFF.

This clonotype turned up a few times. The rearrangement joins TRBV20-1 to TRBJ2-1; 9 bases map to TRBD2. With V trimmed by 6 bases and J by 3 bases, 9 bases remained unmatched. The germline V gene has CDR1 DFQATT and CDR2 SNEGSKA (reference sequence). The CDR3 covers 15 residues. The CDR3 sequence: CSAPNAGGFYNEQFF. The CDR3 nucleotides read TGCAGTGCCCCTAATGCGGGAGGGTTCTACAATGAGCAGTTCTTC.

The chain employs TRBV12-3 or TRBV12-4 and TRBJ1-4; tentatively, D is TRBD1 (5 bases). Trimming shortened V by 6 bases and J by 0 bases, and 8 bases separated the two germline ends. The CDR3 loop spans 14 amino acids. The CDR3 region has the DNA TGTGCCAGCAGGGGACCTTCAACTAATGAAAAACTGTTTTTT. This sequence encodes CASRGPSTNEKLFF.

The chain recombines TRBV6-5 with TRBJ1-4; the match to TRBD1 covers 8 bases. Per germline, CDR1 MNHEY and CDR2 SVGAGI. The CDR3 runs 16 residues. With 7 bases clipped from V and 5 bases from J, the junction kept 12 bases outside the gene matches. The CDR3 nucleotides are TGTGCCAGCACTCCGGGGGGAACAGGGGGAAATGAAAAACTGTTTTTT. This sequence encodes CASTPGGTGGNEKLFF.

The rearrangement uses TRBV4-3 and TRBJ2-2; 7 nucleotides align to TRBD2. Germline V gene data show CDR1 as LGHNA and CDR2 as YSLEER. There are 18 residues in the CDR3. J was trimmed by 0 bases and V by 0 bases; bases with no gene match: 7. The CDR3 here is CASSQDSLATANTGELFF. DNA of the CDR3: TGCGCCAGCAGCCAAGACTCACTAGCGACCGCGAACACCGGGGAGCTGTTTTTT.

In this sample, this clonotype turned up a few times. The V call is TRBV12-3 or TRBV12-4, the J call TRBJ1-1, with D perhaps TRBD1 (5 bases). This CDR3 spans 15 amino acids. The V and J ends lost 5 bases and 5 bases respectively, with 18 bases between them. CDR3 residues: CASSLPSGLGTEAFF. CDR3 nucleotides: TGTGCCAGCAGTCTACCATCAGGGTTGGGGACTGAAGCTTTCTTT.

This rearrangement joins TRBV20-1 to TRBJ1-1, with D unresolved. The germline V gene has CDR1 DFQATT and CDR2 SNEGSKA (reference sequence). The CDR3 is made up of 14 amino acids. Trimming removed 0 bases at V and 0 bases at J, with 8 bases between. In nucleotides, the CDR3 is TGCAGTGCTAGAGATCCCCCGGTGAACACTGAAGCTTTCTTT. It is translated as CSARDPPVNTEAFF.

Only a few counts were recorded for this clonotype. Sequence at one end of the junction differs from germline and may be a read error. The chain carries TRBV7-7 and TRBJ2-1; 10 nucleotides align to TRBD2. This CDR3 is built from 17 residues. CDR1 is SSHAT, CDR2 FNYEAQ, per germline (reference sequence). CDR3: CASSLGSGRATFGEQFF. Here the CDR3 DNA reads TGTGCTAGCAGCTTAGGAAGCGGGAGGGCCACTTTCGGTGAGCAGTTCTTC.

The chain couples TRBV7-2 to TRBJ2-1, with TRBD2 identical over 8 bases. V gave up 6 bases and J gave up 0 bases; unmatched junction bases: 10. Germline CDR1 and CDR2: SGHTA and FQGNSA. This CDR3 region has 17 residues. CDR3 amino acids: CASRSLLAVPSYNEQFF. In DNA form, the CDR3 reads TGTGCCAGCAGAAGCTTACTAGCGGTACCCTCCTACAATGAGCAGTTCTTC.

This clonotype turned up a few times. The chain has TRBV12-3 or TRBV12-4 and TRBJ1-3, with a weak D call TRBD1 (6 bases). Deletions cut 6 bases from V and 2 bases from J, with 11 bases between. The CDR3 runs 14 residues. The CDR3 loop is CASRGGLAGNTIYF. CDR3 in DNA: TGTGCCAGCAGGGGGGGGCTTGCTGGAAACACCATATATTTT.